What follows are 32 T cell receptor beta chains derived from one specimen sequenced in a study of cytotoxic CD8 clonotypes in ibrutinib-treated CLL. Clones were read by immunoSEQ multiplex PCR, and TCRdb kept only the in-frame ones, dropping some. The sample lists about 130,000 clones; roughly 84% were seen once. Sequencing used PBMCs, obtained after 24 months of ibrutinib treatment. These receptors were taken from a human donor with chronic lymphocytic leukemia.

This chain uses TRBV27 with TRBJ2-4; D remains ambiguous. Germline CDR1 is MNHEY and CDR2 is SMNVEV (reference sequence). Between the trimmed V and J ends, which lost 8 bases and 0 bases, there was a span of 14 bases. This CDR3 is built from 15 residues. In DNA, the CDR3 is TGTGCCAGCCACTCTTTAGGTCTAGCCAAAAACATTCAGTACTTC. This codes for CASHSLGLAKNIQYF.

This rearrangement joins TRBV5-1 to TRBJ1-1; no firm D call. This CDR3 comprises 14 residues. Per germline, CDR1 SGHRS and CDR2 YFSETQ. V was shortened by 2 bases and J by 0 bases, with 8 bases between the two germline ends. The chain's CDR3 is CASSLQTLNTEAFF. The CDR3 DNA sequence: TGCGCCAGCAGCTTACAAACGTTGAACACTGAAGCTTTCTTT.

The chain has TRBV7-8 and TRBJ1-1; D not certain. The V gene's germline CDR1 is SGHVS and CDR2 FQNEAQ. The ends were cut back, 3 bases at V and 4 bases at J, with 12 bases in the middle. CDR3 length: 14 residues. The CDR3 sequence is CASSFLRQGTEAFF. The DNA for the CDR3 is TGTGCCAGCAGCTTCCTTCGCCAAGGCACTGAAGCTTTCTTT.

V usage is TRBV28 and J usage is TRBJ2-4; 7 positions agree with TRBD1. Losses at the gene ends were 3 bases for V and 3 bases for J; bases not matched to a gene: 11. Per the germline V gene, CDR1 is MDHEN and CDR2 is SYDVKM. The CDR3 covers 17 residues. The CDR3 region is CASSFRYRGEGKNIQYF. Here the CDR3 DNA reads TGTGCCAGCAGTTTTCGGTACAGGGGAGAGGGCAAAAACATTCAGTACTTC.

This rearrangement joins TRBV6-1 to TRBJ2-7; tentative D call: TRBD2 (7 bases). Germline CDR1 is MNHNS and CDR2 is SASEGT. The CDR3 is made up of 13 amino acids. Trimming cost V 8 bases and J 3 bases, with 14 bases left between them. The CDR3 nucleotides are TGTGCCAGCGGTTCGGGGGGCGGCTACGAGCAGTACTTC. It yields the protein CASGSGGGYEQYF.

This chain uses TRBV10-3 with TRBJ2-3; weak D call: TRBD1 (6 bases). The CDR3 sequence is 15 residues long. Trimming took 6 bases from V and 0 from J, leaving 13 bases between them. Germline V gives CDR1 ENHRY, CDR2 SYGVKD. The CDR3 nucleotides read TGTGCCATCAGGTACAGGGATTCTAGCACAGATACGCAGTATTTT. Protein: CAIRYRDSSTDTQYF.

The chain joins TRBV5-1 to TRBJ2-1, with 9 bases fitting TRBD1. With V trimmed by 4 bases and J by 9 bases, 11 bases remained unmatched. CDR1 SGHRS and CDR2 YFSETQ come from the germline V gene. This CDR3 has 15 residues. CDR3 sequence reads: CASSPGQGHPGEQFF. The CDR3 DNA sequence: TGCGCCAGCAGCCCCGGACAGGGGCATCCCGGTGAGCAGTTCTTC. The entire variable domain, with the rest obtained from reference TRBV5-1 and TRBJ2-1, is as follows: KAGVTQTPRYLIKTRGQQVTLSCSPISGHRSVSWYQQTPGQGLQFLFEYFSETQRNKGNFPGRFSGRQFSNSRSEMNVSTLELGDSALYLCASSPGQGHPGEQFFGPGTRLTVL.

The chain combines TRBV5-4 with TRBJ2-1; the D gene could be TRBD1 or TRBD2 (8 bases each). CDR3 length equals 16 residues. Germline lookup yields CDR1 SGHNT and CDR2 YYREEE (reference sequence). The V end lost 4 bases, the J end lost 5 bases, and 19 bases lay between the germline ends. The CDR3 nucleotides are TGTGCCAGCAGCCCCTTAGCGGGGACAGGAGACAATGAGCAGTTCTTC. Translation: CASSPLAGTGDNEQFF. The entire variable domain, with the rest obtained from reference TRBV5-4 and TRBJ2-1, is as follows: ETGVTQSPTHLIKTRGQQVTLRCSSQSGHNTVSWYQQALGQGPQFIFQYYREEENGRGNFPPRFSGLQFPNYSSELNVNALELDDSALYLCASSPLAGTGDNEQFFGPGTRLTVL.

J is TRBJ2-5 and V is TRBV5-1; 12 bases match TRBD2. Germline lookup yields CDR1 SGHRS and CDR2 YFSETQ. The CDR3 is 16 amino acids. The ends lost 3 bases at V and 2 bases at J; junction bases unmatched: 5. The CDR3 sequence: CASSSGLAGPQETQYF. CDR3 DNA: TGCGCCAGCAGCTCGGGACTAGCGGGCCCACAAGAGACCCAGTACTTC.

This clone came up once. The J gene is TRBJ2-7, the V gene TRBV5-1, with D perhaps being TRBD1 or TRBD2 (7 bases each). The V end lost 5 bases, the J end lost 0 bases, and 15 bases lay between the germline ends. Germline V gene data show CDR1 as SGHRS and CDR2 as YFSETQ. The CDR3 covers 15 residues. CDR3 DNA: TGCGCCAGCAGACCCAGGGGGGGCAGCTCCTACGAGCAGTACTTC. This codes for CASRPRGGSSYEQYF.

V usage is TRBV6-5 and J usage is TRBJ2-7; 12 nucleotides line up with TRBD2. CDR1 is MNHEY and CDR2 is SVGAGI in the germline V gene. The ends lost 6 bases at V and 4 bases at J; junction bases unmatched: 7. The CDR3 spans 15 residues. This chain's CDR3 is CASRLAGGRVYEQYF. DNA for the CDR3: TGTGCCAGCAGACTAGCGGGGGGCCGAGTTTACGAGCAGTACTTC.

J is TRBJ2-3 and V is TRBV7-8; 10 bases align to TRBD1. J lost 7 bases, V lost 1 base, and 5 bases had no gene match. The CDR3 covers 15 residues. Germline CDR1 and CDR2: SGHVS and FQNEAQ. The CDR3 sequence: CASSLGTGGLNTQYF. CDR3 coding DNA: TGTGCCAGCAGCTTAGGGACAGGGGGACTTAATACGCAGTATTTT.

The gene calls are TRBV4-1 and TRBJ2-3; D not certain. The CDR3 consists of 17 residues. V was trimmed by 0 bases and J by 4 bases, leaving 17 bases between them. Per germline, CDR1 MGHRA and CDR2 YSYEKL. CDR3 DNA sequence: TGCGCCAGCAGCCAAGATCGGGTCAGTGAACGGGCAGATACGCAGTATTTT. Its protein is CASSQDRVSERADTQYF.

V is TRBV2 and J is TRBJ1-1; TRBD1 is a possible D gene (5 bases). From germline, CDR1 is SNHLY and CDR2 FYNNEI. V was pared by 7 bases and J by 4 bases, with 13 bases between. The CDR3 runs to 13 residues. The CDR3 region is CASKSEQATEAFF. The DNA of the CDR3 is TGTGCCAGCAAGTCTGAACAGGCCACTGAAGCTTTCTTT. Using reference TRBV2 and TRBJ1-1 for the parts outside the CDR3, the full variable domain is EPEVTQTPSHQVTQMGQEVILRCVPISNHLYFYWYRQILGQKVEFLVSFYNNEISEKSEIFDDQFSVERPDGSNFTLKIRSTKLEDSAMYFCASKSEQATEAFFGQGTRLTVV.

The chain joins TRBV4-3 to TRBJ2-5; D not resolved. The CDR3 is 13 residues long. Trimming took 1 base from V and 5 from J, leaving 8 bases between them. Germline V gene lookup returns CDR1 LGHNA and CDR2 YSLEER. CDR3 region: CASSQGPWETQYF. CDR3 in DNA: TGCGCCAGCAGCCAAGGCCCCTGGGAGACCCAGTACTTC.

The V gene is TRBV7-9, the J gene TRBJ1-4, with unresolved D. V lost 0 bases, J lost 8 bases, and 10 bases lay in between. Germline values: CDR1 SEHNR, CDR2 FQNEAQ (reference sequence). CDR3 size: 14 residues. CDR3 bases: TGTGCCAGCAGCTTAGCCGGGAGTAGGGAAAAACTGTTTTTT. Translation: CASSLAGSREKLFF. The complete variable domain, with remaining parts taken from reference TRBV7-9 and TRBJ1-4, reads DTGVSQNPRHKITKRGQNVTFRCDPISEHNRLYWYRQTLGQGPEFLTYFQNEAQLEKSRLLSDRFSAERPKGSFSTLEIQRTEQGDSAMYLCASSLAGSREKLFFGSGTQLSVL.

A single count supports this clone. The chain recombines TRBV11-3 with TRBJ1-5; 10 nucleotides match TRBD1. The CDR3 is 16 amino acids. Unmatched junction bases numbered 5, after V lost 2 bases and J lost 4 bases. Germline values: CDR1 SGHNT, CDR2 YENEEA. The CDR3 nucleotides are TGTGCCAGCAGCTTACCCGACAGGGGGCGGAATCAGCCCCAGCATTTT. Translating gives CASSLPDRGRNQPQHF.

This chain connects TRBV5-4 to TRBJ2-3; no clear D gene. From germline, CDR1 is SGHNT and CDR2 YYREEE (reference sequence). Trimming cost V 0 bases and J 6 bases, with 11 bases left between them. This CDR3 is built from 14 residues. The CDR3 nucleotides read TGTGCCAGCAGCTTGGGTGGGGTCAGGGATACGCAGTATTTT. This sequence encodes CASSLGGVRDTQYF.

V and J are TRBV5-1 and TRBJ1-1; D unclear. Between the trimmed V and J ends, which lost 4 bases and 5 bases, there was a span of 18 bases. Germline V gene data show CDR1 as SGHRS and CDR2 as YFSETQ. This CDR3 is built from 15 residues. CDR3 nucleotide sequence: TGCGCCAGCAGCCCAGAGGGCCCCAGGATGACTGAAGCTTTCTTT. It specifies CASSPEGPRMTEAFF.

V and J are TRBV27 and TRBJ2-7, with a tentative D call TRBD1 (5 bases). V was trimmed by 7 bases and J by 2 bases, leaving 12 bases between them. The CDR3 extends over 13 amino acids. CDR1 is MNHEY and CDR2 is SMNVEV in the germline V gene (reference sequence). The CDR3 bases are TGTGCCAGCAAGAGATGGGGCCCCTACGAGCAGTACTTC. Residues: CASKRWGPYEQYF.

This sequence joins TRBV27 and TRBJ2-3; D might be TRBD1 (8 bases). V was shortened by 6 bases and J by 9 bases, with 16 bases between the two germline ends. Germline CDR1 and CDR2: MNHEY and SMNVEV (reference sequence). The CDR3 has 13 residues. The CDR3 DNA reads TGTGCCAGCAGCTATGACAGGGGAGGGACGCAGTATTTT. It yields the protein CASSYDRGGTQYF.

This clone showed up just once. The chain combines TRBV5-4 with TRBJ2-1; perhaps TRBD1 as D (6 bases). CDR1 SGHNT and CDR2 YYREEE come from the germline V gene (reference sequence). Trimming cost V 1 base and J 7 bases, with 15 bases left between them. The CDR3 covers 15 residues. The CDR3 nucleotides are TGTGCCAGCAGCTTGCTACAGGGTGCCGTAAATGAGCAGTTCTTC. Its translation: CASSLLQGAVNEQFF.

This chain links TRBV15 with TRBJ2-1, with 8 bases fitting TRBD1. The germline V gene encodes CDR1 LNHNV and CDR2 YYDKDF (reference sequence). The CDR3 loop spans 16 amino acids. V gave up 6 bases and J gave up 7 bases; unmatched junction bases: 14. CDR3 in DNA: TGTGCCACCAGTCACGCCGGGACAGGTCTTTATAATGAGCAGTTCTTC. Translated: CATSHAGTGLYNEQFF.

The chain recombines TRBV5-1 with TRBJ1-1, with TRBD1 as a possible D gene (6 bases). The CDR3 runs to 14 residues. V was shortened by 6 bases and J by 6 bases, with 18 bases between the two germline ends. CDR1 SGHRS and CDR2 YFSETQ come from the germline V gene. CDR3 loop: CASTLDSIGAEAFF. In nucleotides, the CDR3 is TGCGCCAGCACCCTGGACAGCATAGGGGCTGAAGCTTTCTTT.

This chain uses TRBV30 with TRBJ1-2; D possibly corresponds to TRBD1 (6 bases). The CDR3 runs 13 residues. V lost 4 bases and J 2 bases, leaving 11 bases between the germline ends. Germline CDR1 and CDR2: GTSNPN and SVGIG (reference sequence). For the CDR3, the DNA is TGTGCCTGGAACCTGGGGGCCAACTATGGCTACACCTTC. Translating gives CAWNLGANYGYTF.

The V call is TRBV2, the J call TRBJ1-1; a possible D gene is TRBD1 (6 bases). The CDR3 length is 16 residues. With 6 bases removed from V and 2 bases from J, the gap between germline ends came to 19 bases. Germline loops: CDR1 SNHLY, CDR2 FYNNEI. CDR3 sequence (DNA): TGTGCCAGCAGAGGCCCTGCGCCAGGGGAAAACACTGAAGCTTTCTTT. This translates into CASRGPAPGENTEAFF.

This chain joins TRBV5-1 and TRBJ2-5, with D tentatively TRBD1 (6 bases). The CDR3 sequence is 16 residues long. CDR1 is SGHRS, CDR2 YFSETQ, per germline. The V and J ends lost 5 bases and 5 bases respectively, with 22 bases between them. This chain's CDR3 is CASSPQTGIRGETQYF. In nucleotides, the CDR3 is TGCGCCAGCAGTCCTCAAACAGGGATTAGAGGCGAGACCCAGTACTTC.

V gene TRBV2 combines with J gene TRBJ1-4; weak D call: TRBD1 (5 bases). Between the trimmed V and J ends, which lost 3 bases and 7 bases, there was a span of 12 bases. The V gene's germline CDR1 is SNHLY and CDR2 FYNNEI. The CDR3 runs 14 residues. This chain's CDR3 is CASSEQGGGEKLFF. Here the CDR3 DNA reads TGTGCCAGCAGTGAGCAGGGTGGGGGTGAAAAACTGTTTTTT. Using reference TRBV2 and TRBJ1-4 for the parts outside the CDR3, the full variable domain is EPEVTQTPSHQVTQMGQEVILRCVPISNHLYFYWYRQILGQKVEFLVSFYNNEISEKSEIFDDQFSVERPDGSNFTLKIRSTKLEDSAMYFCASSEQGGGEKLFFGSGTQLSVL.

V usage is TRBV19 and J usage is TRBJ2-3, with no clear D. The ends were cut back, 2 bases at V and 6 bases at J, with 3 bases in the middle. The CDR3 has 11 residues. Germline V gene sequence: CDR1 LNHDA, CDR2 SQIVND (reference sequence). Here the CDR3 reads CASSISDTQYF. DNA of the CDR3: TGTGCCAGTAGTATAAGTGATACGCAGTATTTT.

This chain connects TRBV27 to TRBJ1-5; D is uncertain. The CDR3 is 16 residues long. Germline lookup yields CDR1 MNHEY and CDR2 SMNVEV (reference sequence). Between the trimmed V and J ends, which lost 2 bases and 0 bases, there was a span of 11 bases. This chain's CDR3 is CASSLLGPDSNQPQHF. CDR3 coding DNA: TGTGCCAGCAGTTTACTCGGGCCGGATAGCAATCAGCCCCAGCATTTT.

The gene calls are TRBV6-1 and TRBJ1-2; the D is unclear. Trimming stripped 0 bases from V and 1 base from J, with 12 bases between. In germline, CDR1 is MNHNS, CDR2 SASEGT. The CDR3 has 16 amino acids. CDR3 DNA: TGTGCCAGCAGTGAAGCTCTGGTAGGAGTTAACTATGGCTACACCTTC. It codes for CASSEALVGVNYGYTF.

The chain links TRBV6-1 to TRBJ1-2; D gene uncertain. Trimming took off 0 bases at V and 8 bases at J, with 10 bases between the two ends. The CDR3 has 13 amino acids. Looked up from germline, CDR1 is MNHNS and CDR2 is SASEGT. CDR3 DNA sequence: TGTGCCAGCAGTGAAGCGCGGGGTCAGGGCTACACCTTC. Amino acids: CASSEARGQGYTF.